The T cell receptor (beta chain) under discussion was sequenced for a study of blood T cells in healthy people across ages. The CDR3 has 12 amino acids. CDR1 ENHRY and CDR2 SYGVKD come from the germline V gene. Trimming stripped 3 bases from V and 3 bases from J, with 4 bases between. A J-beta primer mix and a sample-barcoded 5' primer were used in a second PCR of about 7 to 12 cycles. Every cDNA molecule carried a tag from a template-switch adaptor bearing 12 random nucleotides. Each of the samples gave a minimum of 2.5 million paired-end reads that contained CDR3. MiXCR was run by TCRdb on the 5' RACE reads, yielding one entry per CDR3 protein. Here the sample spans hundreds of thousands of distinct CDR3 sequences, around 48% being singletons. Study-wide points: Naive T cell percentage strongly correlated with TCR beta diversity. The long-lived group displayed more naive CD4+ cells, plus higher diversity, than the aged donors did.

This clonotype has more than one count but fewer than ten. Its target is unknown. The chain combines TRBV10-3 with TRBJ2-3; D not certain. The receptor was isolated from a man aged 30 to 45 in good health. Specimen: blood. Written as DNA, the CDR3 is TGTGCCATCAGTGAATTAACAGATACGCAGTATTTT. This sequence encodes CAISELTDTQYF.